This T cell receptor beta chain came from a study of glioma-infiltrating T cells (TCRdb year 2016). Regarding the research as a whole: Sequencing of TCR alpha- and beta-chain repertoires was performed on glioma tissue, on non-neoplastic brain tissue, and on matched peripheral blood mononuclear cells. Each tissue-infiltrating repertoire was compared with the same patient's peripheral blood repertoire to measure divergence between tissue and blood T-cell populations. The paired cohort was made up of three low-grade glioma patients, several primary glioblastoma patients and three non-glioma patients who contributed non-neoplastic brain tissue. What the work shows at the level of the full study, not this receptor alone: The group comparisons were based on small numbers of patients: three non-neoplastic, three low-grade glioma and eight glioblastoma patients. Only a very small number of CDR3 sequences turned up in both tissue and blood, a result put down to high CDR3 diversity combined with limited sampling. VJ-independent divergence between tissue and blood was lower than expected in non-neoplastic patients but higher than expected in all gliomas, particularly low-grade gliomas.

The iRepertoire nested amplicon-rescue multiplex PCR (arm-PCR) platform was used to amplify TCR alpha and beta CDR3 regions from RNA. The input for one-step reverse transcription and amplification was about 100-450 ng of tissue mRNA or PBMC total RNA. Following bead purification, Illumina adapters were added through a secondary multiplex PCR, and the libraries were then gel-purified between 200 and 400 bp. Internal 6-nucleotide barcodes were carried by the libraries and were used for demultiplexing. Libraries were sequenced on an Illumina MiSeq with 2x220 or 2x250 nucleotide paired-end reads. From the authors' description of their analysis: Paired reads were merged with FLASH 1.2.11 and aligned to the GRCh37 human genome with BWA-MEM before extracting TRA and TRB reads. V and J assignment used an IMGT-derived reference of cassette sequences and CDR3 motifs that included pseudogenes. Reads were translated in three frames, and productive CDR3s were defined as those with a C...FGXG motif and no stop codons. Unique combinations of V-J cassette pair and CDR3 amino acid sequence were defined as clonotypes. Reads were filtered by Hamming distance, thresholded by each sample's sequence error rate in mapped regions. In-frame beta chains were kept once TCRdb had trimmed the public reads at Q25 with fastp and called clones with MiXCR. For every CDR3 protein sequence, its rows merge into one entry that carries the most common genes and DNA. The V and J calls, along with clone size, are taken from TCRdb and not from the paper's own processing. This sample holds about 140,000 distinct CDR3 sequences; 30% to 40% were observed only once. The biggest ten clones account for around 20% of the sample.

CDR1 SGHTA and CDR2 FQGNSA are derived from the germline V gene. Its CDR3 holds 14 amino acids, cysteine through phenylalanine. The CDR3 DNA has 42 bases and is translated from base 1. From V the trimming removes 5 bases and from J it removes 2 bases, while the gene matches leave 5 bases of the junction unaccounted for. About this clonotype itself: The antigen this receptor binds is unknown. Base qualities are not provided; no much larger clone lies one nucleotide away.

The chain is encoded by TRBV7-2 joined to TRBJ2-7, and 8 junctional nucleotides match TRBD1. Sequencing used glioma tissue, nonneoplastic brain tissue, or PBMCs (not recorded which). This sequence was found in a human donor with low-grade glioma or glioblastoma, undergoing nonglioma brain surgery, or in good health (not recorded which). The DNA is TGTGCCAGCAGCCCGGGGGACAGGACCTACGAGCAGTACTTC. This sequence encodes CASSPGDRTYEQYF.